This T cell receptor beta chain originates from a study of blood T cells in healthy people across ages (dated by TCRdb to 2013 to 2016). About the study as a whole: Template switching captured roughly one uniquely barcoded TCR beta cDNA molecule per two T cells in model experiments. Two additional independent replicas of 1 million unique cDNA reads from the same blood draw were analyzed for two donors (one aged 18 to 29 and one aged 80 or older). The donors were split into four age groups: young (average about 16 years), middle-aged (over 35), aged (roughly 68) and long-lived (approximately 89). The study measured age-related changes in TCR beta repertoire diversity using deep sequencing normalized with unique cDNA molecular identifiers. To avoid experimental bias, donors of different ages were distributed randomly across sequencing lanes.

Notes on this clonotype: What antigen it recognizes has not been identified. Qualities for individual bases were not recorded, and no much larger clone is one base off.

The 40 or so donors, aged about 6 to 100 years, were systemically healthy Caucasian individuals from Russia. Each donor gave about 9.8 milliliters of peripheral blood, drawn into EDTA-treated Vacutainer tubes. Ficoll-Paque density-gradient centrifugation was used to isolate PBMCs, with at least 6 million obtained per sample. Total RNA was extracted from PBMCs with Trizol reagent, with at least 6 micrograms obtained per sample. For every donor, flow cytometry on a PBMC aliquot measured the percentage of naive CD45RAhigh/CD27high T cells. Beyond this particular receptor, the publication reports: Since profiling was done on bulk unsorted PBMCs, naive and antigen-experienced compartments could not be conclusively compared. Observed TCR beta diversity per million T cells fell roughly linearly with age, and a significant reduction was already apparent by age roughly 40. The CMV infection status of donors was not known, potentially confounding age-related changes in expanded clonotypes. Compared with the aged group, the long-lived group had more naive CD4+ T cells, fewer expanded clones and increased TCR diversity, suggesting age selection. Observed TCR beta diversity correlated strongly with the percentage of naive T cells measured by flow cytometry. Estimates of total diversity based on one million sequenced T cells were considered lower bounds and underestimates.

Library preparation was by 5' RACE. TCRdb shows the sequencer as Illumina HiSeq 2500. A second PCR of 7 to 11 cycles was run with a J-beta primer mix and a sample-barcoded 5' primer. Each TCR beta cDNA molecule received a unique molecular identifier from a template-switch 5' adaptor carrying 12 random nucleotides. Each sample yielded at least 2.5 million CDR3-containing paired-end reads. The Mint cDNA synthesis kit, primed by a TRBC-specific oligonucleotide, was used to synthesize first-strand cDNA from all RNA. After uracil-DNA glycosylase treatment, a first 18-cycle PCR used universal primers M1SS and BC2_uni_R on all cDNA. Per the original workflow: For normalization, 1 million high-quality reads were randomly selected from each sample, with every read carrying a distinct molecular identifier. Reads with shared molecular identifiers were discarded instead of being binned into consensus sequences. MiTCR, run with a Q25 quality threshold and the strictest error-elimination algorithm, handled CDR3 identification, clonotype clustering and error correction. A nonparametric unseen species model with Euler transformation was used to estimate lower-bound total TCR beta diversity. TCRdb applied fastp at Q25 and MiXCR to the public reads, then kept only in-frame beta chains. Rows are unified per CDR3 protein, each entry keeping the most common DNA and genes. The V and J calls follow TCRdb's processing rather than the paper's. This sample has 1.5 million to 2 million distinct CDR3 sequences in its table, and about 32% of those were observed once. The ten largest account for over 9% of the sample.

The CDR3 spans 13 residues, from the cysteine through the phenylalanine. Just the 39-base CDR3 DNA is kept, in frame starting at base 1. CDR1 and CDR2 are read off the germline V gene as LGHNA and YNFKEQ. At the junction V is shortened by 1 base and J by 10 bases; bases outside the gene matches: 3. The TCR was taken from a woman aged 25-40 years in good health. Here the chain combines TRBV4-2 and TRBJ2-1, with 8 middle bases fitting TRBD2. Sequencing input: blood. The bases are TGTGCCAGCAGCCAAGGTGGGACTAGGGAGCAGTTCTTC. This codes for CASSQGGTREQFF.